What follows is one T cell receptor beta chain and its context. This CDR3 is 11 amino acids long. V lost 3 bases to trimming and J lost 9 bases; unmatched junction nucleotides: 1. Per germline, CDR1 SQVTM and CDR2 ANQGSEA. The entry originates in a study of cytomegalovirus exposure and HLA in healthy donors. Turning to the study itself: One earlier analysis, a look at approximately 180 million T cells, found fewer than 140 million unique TCR beta sequences.

Researchers ran the PCR with 60 Vbeta and 13 Jbeta primers. Profiling relied on immunoSEQ multiplex PCR, and the TCRdb table lists in-frame clones only, not all of them. This sample has approximately 200,000 clones, with approximately 70% found just once. The clonotype was recovered from a woman in her twenties or thirties in good health and CMV-seropositive. The chain links TRBV29-1 to TRBJ2-1, with 8 bases identical to TRBD1. Sequencing was done on a sample of PBMCs. The DNA for the CDR3 is TGCAGCGTTGATACAGGGGGTGAGCAGTTCTTC. Protein product: CSVDTGGEQFF.